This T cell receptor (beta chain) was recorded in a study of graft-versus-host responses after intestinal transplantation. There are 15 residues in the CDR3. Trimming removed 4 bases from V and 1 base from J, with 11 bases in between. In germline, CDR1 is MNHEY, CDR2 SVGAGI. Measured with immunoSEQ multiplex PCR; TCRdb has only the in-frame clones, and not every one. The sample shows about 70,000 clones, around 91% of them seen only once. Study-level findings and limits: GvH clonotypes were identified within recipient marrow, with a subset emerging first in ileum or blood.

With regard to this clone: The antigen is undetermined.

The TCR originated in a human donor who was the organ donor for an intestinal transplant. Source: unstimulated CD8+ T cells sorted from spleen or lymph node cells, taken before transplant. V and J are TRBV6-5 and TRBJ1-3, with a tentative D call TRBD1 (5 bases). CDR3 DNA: TGTGCCAGCAGTTTCCACCGGGGGTCTGGAAACACCATATATTTT. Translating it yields CASSFHRGSGNTIYF.